These 14 T cell receptor beta chains share one sample of origin, sequenced in a study of shared clonotypes between healthy human individuals. Method: immunoSEQ multiplex PCR; TCRdb's copy keeps in-frame clones and lacks some. The sample carries fewer than 500,000 clones, around 79% recorded once. The sequenced material came from PBMCs. The source of these receptors is a middle-aged woman in good health. Some clones in this sample may be carry-over from other donors' samples.

This sequence joins TRBV4-1 and TRBJ2-7; D is uncertain. This CDR3 comprises 13 residues. V was trimmed by 4 bases and J by 2 bases, leaving 9 bases between them. Germline CDR1 reads MGHRA; CDR2 reads YSYEKL. The CDR3 spells CASSPGRTYEQYF. Written as DNA, the CDR3 is TGCGCCAGCAGCCCCGGCCGAACCTACGAGCAGTACTTC.

The V and J genes are TRBV30 and TRBJ2-5; D is ambiguous. The CDR3 loop spans 11 amino acids. Germline CDR1 reads GTSNPN; CDR2 reads SVGIG (reference sequence). Between the trimmed V and J ends, which lost 0 bases and 5 bases, there was a span of 4 bases. CDR3 coding DNA: TGTGCCTGGAGTGTAGAGGAGACCCAGTACTTC. Its protein is CAWSVEETQYF.

This sequence joins TRBV18 and TRBJ1-2; possibly TRBD1 for D (5 bases). Between the trimmed V and J ends, which lost 2 bases and 8 bases, there was a span of 9 bases. CDR1 is KGHSH and CDR2 is LQKENI in the germline V gene. The CDR3 is 12 amino acids. The CDR3 sequence is CASSPTRGGYTF. The CDR3 DNA is TGTGCCAGCTCACCAACGAGGGGCGGCTACACCTTC.

The chain uses TRBV6-1 and TRBJ1-1; the match to TRBD1 covers 8 bases. Trimming removed 1 base from V and 14 bases from J; junction bases left unmatched: 9. In germline, CDR1 is MNHNS, CDR2 SASEGT. The CDR3 has 13 amino acids. The CDR3 bases are TGTGCCAGCAGTGAAGAACAGGGGGTTAGTTCGTTCTTT. This codes for CASSEEQGVSSFF.

The genes are TRBV6-4 and TRBJ1-2, with TRBD1 as a possible D gene (6 bases). The CDR3 has 14 residues. Germline values: CDR1 MRHNA, CDR2 SNTAGT. V was pared by 1 base and J by 7 bases, with 13 bases between. The CDR3 nucleotides read TGTGCCAGCAGTGACTGGGGCGGGGGCGCTGGCTACACCTTC. Translated: CASSDWGGGAGYTF.

CDR3 sequence (DNA): TGTGCCAGCAGTTACCCAGGGGAGGCCGATCAGCCCCAGCATTTT. This encodes CASSYPGEADQPQHF. This chain links TRBV6-6 with TRBJ1-5, with D tentatively TRBD1 (6 bases). V was pared by 2 bases and J by 5 bases, with 13 bases between. The CDR3 loop spans 15 amino acids. Germline V gene data show CDR1 as MNHNY and CDR2 as SVGAGI (reference sequence).

For the CDR3, the DNA is TGTGCCAGCAGCTTACTAGCGGCCAGTATGGGGGAGACCCAGTACTTC. It yields the protein CASSLLAASMGETQYF. This chain joins TRBV5-6 and TRBJ2-5, with 8 bases aligning to TRBD2. After removal of 2 bases from V and 5 bases from J, the junction contained 11 bases not matched to a gene. This CDR3 has 16 amino acids. CDR1 SGHDT and CDR2 YYEEEE come from the germline V gene.

This chain connects TRBV29-1 to TRBJ1-1; possibly TRBD1 for D (5 bases). The germline V and J ends were trimmed by 6 bases and 11 bases, with 19 bases remaining between them. The germline gives CDR1 SQVTM, CDR2 ANQGSEA. This CDR3 is 12 amino acids long. The CDR3 DNA follows: TGCAGCGTGGAGGGGTCGCAGAGGGATGCTTTCTTT. This sequence encodes CSVEGSQRDAFF.

This clone was recorded only once. The chain has TRBV27 and TRBJ2-5; a weak D match, TRBD1 (5 bases). This CDR3 region has 16 residues. Deletions cut 4 bases from V and 5 bases from J, with 20 bases between. Germline loops: CDR1 MNHEY, CDR2 SMNVEV (reference sequence). The CDR3 DNA reads as TGTGCCAGCAGTTCTCTCCTCCTCGAGAAGGGGGAGACCCAGTACTTC. It translates to CASSSLLLEKGETQYF.

This chain uses TRBV6-1 with TRBJ1-3; D might be TRBD1 (6 bases). CDR1 and CDR2 (germline): MNHNS, SASEGT. The CDR3 spans 14 residues. The V and J ends lost 7 bases and 4 bases respectively, with 14 bases between them. The CDR3 loop reads CASMVGALGNTIYF. The DNA for the CDR3 is TGTGCCAGCATGGTGGGGGCGCTGGGAAACACCATATATTTT.

As for this clone: A read error is likely here: a far larger clone is one base away. Since no conserved phenylalanine or tryptophan closes the CDR3, a read error is the likely cause. The CDR3 nucleotides read TGCAGCGTTGAAGACCATAACTATGGCTACACCTCC. Amino acid sequence: CSVEDHNYGYTS. This chain connects TRBV29-1 to TRBJ1-2, with D unclear. The germline V gene has CDR1 SQVTM and CDR2 ANQGSEA. Trimming stripped 0 bases from V and 1 base from J, with 3 bases between. This CDR3 has 12 residues.

V usage is TRBV29-1 and J usage is TRBJ2-3, with D perhaps TRBD1 (5 bases). Trimming removed 5 bases from V and 1 base from J, with 7 bases in between. The V gene's germline CDR1 is SQVTM and CDR2 ANQGSEA. The CDR3 spans 12 residues. CDR3 sequence: CSVQGGTDTQYF. DNA for the CDR3: TGCAGCGTTCAGGGTGGCACAGATACGCAGTATTTT.

The chain uses TRBV5-1 and TRBJ2-2, with 9 bases lining up with TRBD1. After removal of 4 bases from V and 3 bases from J, the junction contained 4 bases not matched to a gene. The CDR3 contains 15 residues. Germline V gene data show CDR1 as SGHRS and CDR2 as YFSETQ. In DNA, the CDR3 is TGCGCCAGCAGCGGGACAGGGTCCGACACCGGGGAGCTGTTTTTT. Translating gives CASSGTGSDTGELFF.

V is TRBV11-3 and J is TRBJ2-1; D is uncertain. The germline V gene encodes CDR1 SGHNT and CDR2 YENEEA. The CDR3 contains 17 residues. V was pared by 1 base and J by 7 bases, with 20 bases between. The CDR3 loop reads CASSLAPGFGVENEQFF. The DNA of the CDR3 is TGTGCCAGCAGCTTAGCCCCCGGGTTTGGGGTCGAGAATGAGCAGTTCTTC.